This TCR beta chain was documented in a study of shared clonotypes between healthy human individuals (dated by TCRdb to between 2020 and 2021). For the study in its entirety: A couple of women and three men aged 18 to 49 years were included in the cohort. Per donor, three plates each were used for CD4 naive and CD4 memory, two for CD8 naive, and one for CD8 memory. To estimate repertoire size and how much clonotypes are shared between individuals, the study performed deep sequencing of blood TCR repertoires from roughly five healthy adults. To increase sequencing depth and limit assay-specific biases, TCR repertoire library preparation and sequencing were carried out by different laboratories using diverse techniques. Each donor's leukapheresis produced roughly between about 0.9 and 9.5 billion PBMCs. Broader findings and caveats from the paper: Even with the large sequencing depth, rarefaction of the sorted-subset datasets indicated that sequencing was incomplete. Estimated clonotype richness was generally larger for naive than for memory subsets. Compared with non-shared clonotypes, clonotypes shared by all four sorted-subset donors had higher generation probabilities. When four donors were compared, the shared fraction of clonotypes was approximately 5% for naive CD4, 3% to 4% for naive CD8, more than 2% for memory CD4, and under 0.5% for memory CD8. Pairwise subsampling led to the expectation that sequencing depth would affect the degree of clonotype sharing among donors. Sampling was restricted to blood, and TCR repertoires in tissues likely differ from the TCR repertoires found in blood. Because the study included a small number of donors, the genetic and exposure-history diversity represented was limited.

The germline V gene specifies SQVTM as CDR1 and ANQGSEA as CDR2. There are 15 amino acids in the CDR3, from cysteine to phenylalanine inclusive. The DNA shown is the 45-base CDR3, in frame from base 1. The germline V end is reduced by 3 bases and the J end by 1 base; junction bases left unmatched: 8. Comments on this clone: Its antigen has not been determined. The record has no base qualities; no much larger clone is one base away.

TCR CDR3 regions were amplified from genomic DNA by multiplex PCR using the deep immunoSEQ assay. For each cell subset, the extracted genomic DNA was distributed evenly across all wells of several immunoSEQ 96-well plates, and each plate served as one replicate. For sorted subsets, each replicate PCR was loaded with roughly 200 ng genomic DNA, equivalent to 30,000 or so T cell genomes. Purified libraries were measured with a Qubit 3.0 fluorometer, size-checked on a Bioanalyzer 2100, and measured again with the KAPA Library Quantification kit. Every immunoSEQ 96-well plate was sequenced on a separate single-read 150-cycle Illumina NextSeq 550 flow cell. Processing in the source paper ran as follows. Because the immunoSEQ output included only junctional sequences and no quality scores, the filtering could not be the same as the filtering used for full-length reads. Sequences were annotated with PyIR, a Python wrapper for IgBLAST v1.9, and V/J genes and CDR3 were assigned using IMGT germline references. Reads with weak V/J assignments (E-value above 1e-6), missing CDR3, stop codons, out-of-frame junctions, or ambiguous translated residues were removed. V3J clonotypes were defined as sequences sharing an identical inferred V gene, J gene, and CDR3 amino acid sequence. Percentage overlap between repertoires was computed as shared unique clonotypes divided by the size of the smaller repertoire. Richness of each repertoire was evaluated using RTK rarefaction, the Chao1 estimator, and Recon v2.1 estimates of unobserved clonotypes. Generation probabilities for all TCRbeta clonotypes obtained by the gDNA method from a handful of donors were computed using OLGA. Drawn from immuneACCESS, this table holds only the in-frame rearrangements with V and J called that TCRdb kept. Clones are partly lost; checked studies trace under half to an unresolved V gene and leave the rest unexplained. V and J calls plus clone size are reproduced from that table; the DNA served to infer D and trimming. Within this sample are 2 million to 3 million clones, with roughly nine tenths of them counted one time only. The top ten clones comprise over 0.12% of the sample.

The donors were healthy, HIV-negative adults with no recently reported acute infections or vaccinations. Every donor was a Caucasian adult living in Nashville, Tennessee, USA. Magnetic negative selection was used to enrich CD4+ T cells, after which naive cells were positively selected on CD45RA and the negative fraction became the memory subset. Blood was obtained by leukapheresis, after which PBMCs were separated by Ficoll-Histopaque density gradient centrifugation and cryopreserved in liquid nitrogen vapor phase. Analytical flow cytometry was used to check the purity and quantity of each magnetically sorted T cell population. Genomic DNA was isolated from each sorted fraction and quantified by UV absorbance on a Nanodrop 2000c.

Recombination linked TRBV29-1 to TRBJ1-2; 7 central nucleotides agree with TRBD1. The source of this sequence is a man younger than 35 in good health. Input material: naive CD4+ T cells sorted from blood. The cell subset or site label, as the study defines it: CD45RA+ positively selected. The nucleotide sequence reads TGCAGCGTTGAGGGATGGACAGGTGATAACTATGGCTACACCTTC. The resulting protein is CSVEGWTGDNYGYTF.